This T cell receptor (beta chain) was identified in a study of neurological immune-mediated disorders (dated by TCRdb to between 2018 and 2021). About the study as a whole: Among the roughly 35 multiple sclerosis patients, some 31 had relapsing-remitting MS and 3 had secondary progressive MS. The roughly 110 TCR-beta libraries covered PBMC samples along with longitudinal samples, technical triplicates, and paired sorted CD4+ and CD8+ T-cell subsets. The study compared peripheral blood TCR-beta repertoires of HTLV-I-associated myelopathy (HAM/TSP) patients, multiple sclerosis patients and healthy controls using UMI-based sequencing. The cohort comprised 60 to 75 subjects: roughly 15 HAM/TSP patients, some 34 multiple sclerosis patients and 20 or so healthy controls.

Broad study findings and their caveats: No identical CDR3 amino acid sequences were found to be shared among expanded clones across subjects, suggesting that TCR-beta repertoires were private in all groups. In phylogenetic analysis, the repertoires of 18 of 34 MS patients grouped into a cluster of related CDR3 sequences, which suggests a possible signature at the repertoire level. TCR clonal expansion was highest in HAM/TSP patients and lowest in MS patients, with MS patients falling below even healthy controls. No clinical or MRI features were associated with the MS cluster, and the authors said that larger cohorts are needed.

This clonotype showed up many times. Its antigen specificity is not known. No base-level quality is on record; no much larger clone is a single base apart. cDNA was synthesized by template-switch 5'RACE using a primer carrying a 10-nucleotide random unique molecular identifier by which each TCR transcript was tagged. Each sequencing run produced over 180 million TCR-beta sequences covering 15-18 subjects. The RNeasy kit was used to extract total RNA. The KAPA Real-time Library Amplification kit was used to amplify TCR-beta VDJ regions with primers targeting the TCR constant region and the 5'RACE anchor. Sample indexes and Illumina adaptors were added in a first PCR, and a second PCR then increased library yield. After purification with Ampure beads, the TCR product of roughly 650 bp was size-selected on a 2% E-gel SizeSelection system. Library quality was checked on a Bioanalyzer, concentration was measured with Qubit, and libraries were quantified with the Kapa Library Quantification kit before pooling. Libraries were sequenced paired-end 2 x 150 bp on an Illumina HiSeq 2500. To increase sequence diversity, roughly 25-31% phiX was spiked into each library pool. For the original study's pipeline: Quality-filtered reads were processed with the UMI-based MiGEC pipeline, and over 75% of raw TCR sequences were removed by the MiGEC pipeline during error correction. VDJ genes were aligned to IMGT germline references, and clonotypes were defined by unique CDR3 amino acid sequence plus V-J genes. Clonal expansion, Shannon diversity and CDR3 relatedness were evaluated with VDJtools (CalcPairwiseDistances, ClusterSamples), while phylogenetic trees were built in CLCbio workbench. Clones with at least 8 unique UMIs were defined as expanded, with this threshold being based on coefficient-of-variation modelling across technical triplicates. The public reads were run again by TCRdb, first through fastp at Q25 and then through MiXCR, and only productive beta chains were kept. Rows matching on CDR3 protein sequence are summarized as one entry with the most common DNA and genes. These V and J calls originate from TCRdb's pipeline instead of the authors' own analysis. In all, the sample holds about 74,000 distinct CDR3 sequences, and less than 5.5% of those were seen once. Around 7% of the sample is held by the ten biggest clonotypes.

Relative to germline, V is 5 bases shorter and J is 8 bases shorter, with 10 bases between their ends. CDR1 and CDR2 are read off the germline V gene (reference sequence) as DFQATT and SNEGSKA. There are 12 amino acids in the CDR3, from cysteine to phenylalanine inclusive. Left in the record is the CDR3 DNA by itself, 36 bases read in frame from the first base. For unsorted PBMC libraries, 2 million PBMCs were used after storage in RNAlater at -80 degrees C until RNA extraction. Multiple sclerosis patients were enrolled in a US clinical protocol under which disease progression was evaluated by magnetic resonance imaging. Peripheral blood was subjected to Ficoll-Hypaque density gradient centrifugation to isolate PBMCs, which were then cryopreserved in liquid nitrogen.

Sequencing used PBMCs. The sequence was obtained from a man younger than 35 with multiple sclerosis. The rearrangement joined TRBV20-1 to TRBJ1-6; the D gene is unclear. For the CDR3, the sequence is CSAGRSDSPLHF. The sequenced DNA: TGCAGTGCTGGACGATCAGATTCACCCCTCCACTTT.